A selection of T cell receptor beta chains follows, all from one sample in a study of T-cell memory formation after mild COVID-19. TCRdb redid the calling of the 5' RACE reads with MiXCR, one entry per CDR3 protein. The sample shows 100,000 to 150,000 distinct CDR3 sequences, roughly 15% of them seen only once. Sample: PBMCs or a T cell subset sorted from them (not recorded which). These receptors all come from an adult woman who had mild COVID-19 (a few samples of this study predate the infection). Cell type and time point are not known. Both conserved end residues are part of each CDR3. Rows may omit the clone size; those that give it use once, few, many or a size class.

>few|TRBV24-1
CATSDHTGTFPSTDTQYF
>NA|TRBV6-1
CASSAGARSYEQYF
>NA|TRBV7-6
CASTSGANVLTF
>NA|TRBV2
CASSLTRADTQYF
>few|TRBV10-3
CAISVSTTSGTEQYF
>NA|TRBV7-9
CASSSRGTGANEQFF
>few|TRBV5-1
CASSFIAGAYQETQYF
>NA|TRBV5-1
CASSGGGYNEKLFF
>few|TRBV6-5
CASSGPGRQPQHF
>NA|TRBV4-1
CASSQVPGYEQYF
>NA|TRBV6-5
CASSYEYEQYF
>few|TRBV5-1
CASSLGGLAASRGYNEQFF
>NA|TRBV7-8
CASSRRQGADSPLHF
>NA|TRBV14
CASSQEAGGSYEQYF
>NA|TRBV27
CASSSGTLTINEQFF
>NA|TRBV25-1
CASRGRQGEEQYF
>NA|TRBV9
CASSVETGGDEQYF
>NA|TRBV29-1
CSVEDQGNEQYF
>NA|TRBV5-1
CASSLGEWETQYF
>few|TRBV20-1
CSASIPTSIWGTEAFF
>NA|TRBV7-3
CASSPGLAPTDTQYF
>NA|TRBV5-5
CASSLGTDSNTGELFF
>once|TRBV13
CASSPSPAEQFF
>many|TRBV11-2
CASSSGGSYNEQFF
>NA|TRBV20-1
CSARQRESEQYF
>few|TRBV7-2
CASSPRAGGSYEQYF
>few|TRBV18
CASSRQRDKSSYNEQFF
>few|TRBV7-7
CASSPWTPEGNQPQHF
>NA|TRBV10-3
CAISQGQSFNEQFF
>NA|TRBV12-3/TRBV12-4
CASSWVTGAYNEQFF
>NA|TRBV10-2
CASRNSWFEQYF